The TCR beta chain described here comes from a study of regulatory T cells in long-lasting Graves disease. Overall study: Persistence in Graves' disease required over 5 years of antithyroid drugs plus positive TSH receptor antibodies.

The study's findings and limits: Repertoires from persistent disease leaned toward TRBV28, TRBJ1-2 and TRBJ2-5.

This clonotype was seen repeatedly, ten times or more. Antigen unknown. The time point was: persistent/refractory GD, antithyroid drugs over 5 years with positive TRAb. With RNA extracted from PBMCs as input, the TCR library was made. The source of the patients was an endocrinology department in Xi'an, China. As collected, the peripheral blood samples measured roughly 10 milliliters each and went into EDTA tubes. Trimming removed 9 bases from V and 1 base from J; junction bases left unmatched: 5. Germline CDR1 reads SGHVS; CDR2 reads FNYEAQ. CDR3 size: 13 residues. Library construction for TCR beta used iRepertoire HTBI primers and Arm-PCR of CDR3 regions. Each CDR3 protein gets one entry after TCRdb re-called the multiplex PCR reads with MiXCR. Here the sample spans 400,000 or so distinct CDR3 sequences, less than 25% being singletons.

J is TRBJ1-1 and V is TRBV7-6; 7 nucleotides agree with TRBD1. This TCR was sampled from a female donor with Graves disease. The material was peripheral blood mononuclear cells (PBMCs), obtained when the disease was refractory, from a patient treated with antithyroid drugs. CDR3 in DNA: TGTGCCAGTTCAGGGGGAGCGAACACTGAAGCTTTCTTT. This gives the protein CASSGGANTEAFF. The whole variable domain, filled in from reference TRBV7-6 and TRBJ1-1, reads GAGVSQSPRYKVTKRGQDVALRCDPISGHVSLYWYRQALGQGPEFLTYFNYEAQQDKSGLPNDRFSAERPEGSISTLTIQRTEQRDSAMYRCASSGGANTEAFFGQGTRLTVV.